The 32 T cell receptor beta chains listed next were all sequenced from one sample in a study of cytomegalovirus exposure and HLA in healthy donors. The PCR employed 60 Vbeta primers together with 13 Jbeta primers. Some clones are missing from TCRdb's copy, which holds only in-frame ones; the method was immunoSEQ multiplex PCR. The repertoire has 60,000 to 65,000 clones, around 87% of them found once; the top ten carry 1.4% to 1.5%. The material sequenced was PBMCs. These receptors were obtained from a man aged 18 to 30 in good health and CMV-seronegative.

The CDR3 DNA reads TGTGCCAGCAGCCGTCTTTGGGCAGGGGCAGGTTCCTACGAGCAGTACTTC. It encodes CASSRLWAGAGSYEQYF. The chain carries TRBV14 and TRBJ2-7; TRBD1 is a possible D gene (6 bases). This CDR3 spans 17 amino acids. Per germline, CDR1 SGHDN and CDR2 FVKESK. Trimming pared 4 bases from V and 1 base from J, leaving 20 bases between. Full variable domain (missing parts from reference TRBV14 and TRBJ2-7): EAGVTQFPSHSVIEKGQTVTLRCDPISGHDNLYWYRRVMGKEIKFLLHFVKESKQDESGMPNNRFLAERTGGTYSTLKVQPAELEDSGVYFCASSRLWAGAGSYEQYFGPGTRLTVT.

This clone was seen only once. The CDR3 sequence: CASSQDRRIAGSTDTQYF. CDR3 nucleotides: TGCGCCAGCAGCCAAGATCGAAGGATAGCGGGGTCCACAGATACGCAGTATTTT. V is TRBV4-1 and J is TRBJ2-3; 8 bases are shared with TRBD2. Germline loops: CDR1 MGHRA, CDR2 YSYEKL. The CDR3 loop spans 18 amino acids. V lost 0 bases to trimming and J lost 2 bases; unmatched junction nucleotides: 10.

The chain uses TRBV10-3 and TRBJ1-6; maybe TRBD1 (6 bases). Per the germline V gene, CDR1 is ENHRY and CDR2 is SYGVKD. The V end was cut by 6 bases, the J end by 7 bases, with 13 bases between. The CDR3 contains 14 residues. The CDR3, as DNA: TGTGCCATCAGAGAAACTACAGGGAATTCACCCCTCCACTTT. Translated, it gives CAIRETTGNSPLHF.

The V call is TRBV9, the J call TRBJ2-5; 14 nucleotides line up with TRBD2. Per the germline V gene, CDR1 is SGDLS and CDR2 is YYNGEE. The CDR3 consists of 16 residues. J lost 5 bases, V lost 4 bases, and 7 bases had no gene match. The CDR3 coding sequence is TGTGCCAGCAGCCCGAGACTAGCGGGGGGGCCTGAGACCCAGTACTTC. Translated, it gives CASSPRLAGGPETQYF.

The chain employs TRBV19 and TRBJ1-5, with no clear D. The CDR3 runs 13 residues. Trimming stripped 9 bases from V and 8 bases from J, with 17 bases between. Germline V gene data show CDR1 as LNHDA and CDR2 as SQIVND (reference sequence). This chain's CDR3 is CASGGRGWEPQHF. The CDR3 DNA sequence: TGTGCCAGCGGAGGGCGGGGATGGGAGCCCCAGCATTTT.

The rearrangement joins TRBV28 to TRBJ1-5; TRBD1 aligns across 9 bases. V was clipped by 5 bases and J by 4 bases; unmatched bases: 6. CDR3 length equals 15 residues. Germline V lookup: CDR1 MDHEN, CDR2 SYDVKM. The CDR3 DNA sequence: TGTGCCAGCAGTCCACAGGGGGCGACGAATCAGCCCCAGCATTTT. Residues: CASSPQGATNQPQHF.

The chain couples TRBV7-8 to TRBJ2-1; TRBD1 agrees at 12 bases. The ends lost 8 bases at V and 9 bases at J; junction bases unmatched: 8. Germline V gene sequence: CDR1 SGHVS, CDR2 FQNEAQ. CDR3 length equals 14 residues. The CDR3 DNA reads as TGTGCCAGCTCTACGGGACAGGGGGCGGGTGAGCAGTTCTTC. Residues: CASSTGQGAGEQFF.

The chain combines TRBV9 with TRBJ2-3, with D unclear. V lost 0 bases and J lost 1, with 3 bases in between. The CDR3 loop spans 13 amino acids. CDR1 is SGDLS and CDR2 is YYNGEE in the germline V gene. The CDR3 spells CASSVVGTDTQYF. DNA for the CDR3: TGTGCCAGCAGCGTAGTCGGCACAGATACGCAGTATTTT. The variable domain in full, completed from reference TRBV9 and TRBJ2-3, reads DSGVTQTPKHLITATGQRVTLRCSPRSGDLSVYWYQQSLDQGLQFLIQYYNGEERAKGNILERFSAQQFPDLHSELNLSSLELGDSALYFCASSVVGTDTQYFGPGTRLTVL.

In its sample, this clone was seen a few times. V usage is TRBV4-1 and J usage is TRBJ1-1; 8 bases are a match to TRBD1. This CDR3 region has 15 residues. V dropped 4 bases and J dropped 0; count of bases not matched to a gene: 4. Germline CDR1 MGHRA, CDR2 YSYEKL. CDR3 coding DNA: TGCGCCAGCAGCCCACCGGGACAGGTGAACACTGAAGCTTTCTTT. This gives the protein CASSPPGQVNTEAFF.

This rearrangement joins TRBV15 to TRBJ1-2, with a weak D call TRBD1 (5 bases). The CDR3 loop spans 14 amino acids. V was clipped by 5 bases and J by 4 bases, with 14 bases between them. The germline V gene has CDR1 LNHNV and CDR2 YYDKDF (reference sequence). The CDR3 bases are TGTGCCACCAGCTCTAGCTCCGGGGGCTATGGCTACACCTTC. It codes for CATSSSSGGYGYTF.

The chain links TRBV4-1 to TRBJ2-3; D uncertain. Germline lookup yields CDR1 MGHRA and CDR2 YSYEKL. The CDR3 is 15 residues long. Trimming shortened V by 4 bases and J by 6 bases, and 17 bases separated the two germline ends. Here the CDR3 reads CASSLNDPAEDTQYF. The CDR3 nucleotides read TGCGCCAGCAGCCTAAACGACCCCGCGGAGGATACGCAGTATTTT.

V usage is TRBV7-2 and J usage is TRBJ1-2, with no clear D. The germline V and J ends were trimmed by 1 base and 8 bases, with 5 bases remaining between them. This CDR3 has 11 amino acids. Germline values: CDR1 SGHTA, CDR2 FQGNSA. The CDR3 loop is CASSLGGGYTF. In DNA, the CDR3 is TGTGCCAGCAGCTTAGGCGGGGGCTACACCTTC.

This chain joins TRBV30 and TRBJ1-2; possibly TRBD1 for D (6 bases). This CDR3 is built from 14 residues. V was trimmed by 0 bases and J by 8 bases, leaving 16 bases between them. CDR1 and CDR2 (germline): GTSNPN, SVGIG (reference sequence). CDR3 coding DNA: TGTGCCTGGAGTGTCTTAGGGGGACCCAGGGGCTACACCTTC. Translation gives CAWSVLGGPRGYTF.

CDR3 DNA: TGTGCCAGCAGCGTAGGACGGCGGGGGGCTTACAATGAGCAGTTCTTC. As protein: CASSVGRRGAYNEQFF. The chain carries TRBV9 and TRBJ2-1; 8 nucleotides agree with TRBD2. Germline V gene data show CDR1 as SGDLS and CDR2 as YYNGEE. J lost 4 bases, V lost 0 bases, and 6 bases had no gene match. CDR3 size: 16 residues. Supplemented by reference TRBV9 and TRBJ2-1, the full variable domain reads DSGVTQTPKHLITATGQRVTLRCSPRSGDLSVYWYQQSLDQGLQFLIQYYNGEERAKGNILERFSAQQFPDLHSELNLSSLELGDSALYFCASSVGRRGAYNEQFFGPGTRLTVL.

The J gene is TRBJ2-7, the V gene TRBV6-6, with TRBD1 identical over 9 bases. CDR3 size: 13 residues. Germline V CDR1 and CDR2: MNHNY, SVGAGI (reference sequence). The J segment lost 7 bases and the V segment lost 2 bases, leaving 3 bases of the junction unmatched. This CDR3 reads CASSYPTGGEQYF. CDR3 nucleotides: TGTGCCAGCAGTTACCCGACAGGGGGTGAGCAGTACTTC.

The rearrangement joins TRBV30 to TRBJ2-3; TRBD2 matches at 10 bases. CDR3 size: 15 residues. The trim removed 4 bases at V and 4 bases at J, leaving 8 bases unmatched. CDR1 is GTSNPN and CDR2 is SVGIG in the germline V gene (reference sequence). In DNA, the CDR3 is TGTGCCTGGACGGTTGGGAGCGGGGGGGCAGATACGCAGTATTTT. The encoded protein is CAWTVGSGGADTQYF.

The chain joins TRBV18 to TRBJ2-6; TRBD1 matches at 7 bases. V lost 6 bases, J lost 2 bases, and 4 bases stayed unmatched. Germline loops: CDR1 KGHSH, CDR2 LQKENI. The length of the CDR3 is 15 residues. The CDR3 nucleotides are TGTGCCAGCTCGTCCACAGGGGCTGGGGCCAACGTCCTGACTTTC. Residues: CASSSTGAGANVLTF.

The rearrangement uses TRBV4-1 and TRBJ2-7; D remains unclear. The CDR3 length is 14 residues. The germline V and J ends were trimmed by 2 bases and 0 bases, with 8 bases remaining between them. The germline CDR1 and CDR2 sequences are MGHRA and YSYEKL. The CDR3 here is CASSQLTNSYEQYF. DNA for the CDR3: TGCGCCAGCAGCCAACTGACAAACTCCTACGAGCAGTACTTC.

V usage is TRBV30 and J usage is TRBJ2-7; a weak D match, TRBD2 (6 bases). Germline values: CDR1 GTSNPN, CDR2 SVGIG (reference sequence). The CDR3 extends over 13 amino acids. Trimming pared 3 bases from V and 2 bases from J, leaving 11 bases between. This CDR3 is CAWSGDLAYEQYF. CDR3 sequence (DNA): TGTGCCTGGAGCGGGGACTTAGCCTACGAGCAGTACTTC.

The chain joins TRBV29-1 to TRBJ1-3; D unclear. This CDR3 region has 13 residues. CDR1 is SQVTM and CDR2 is ANQGSEA in the germline V gene. V lost 4 bases and J 3 bases, leaving 10 bases between the germline ends. The CDR3: CSVGGSVGNTIYF. The CDR3 DNA is TGCAGCGTTGGCGGGTCGGTTGGAAACACCATATATTTT. Supplemented by reference TRBV29-1 and TRBJ1-3, the full variable domain reads SAVISQKPSRDICQRGTSLTIQCQVDSQVTMMFWYRQQPGQSLTLIATANQGSEATYESGFVIDKFPISRPNLTFSTLTVSNMSPEDSSIYLCSVGGSVGNTIYFGEGSWLTVV.

Remarks on this clone: One end of the junction fails to match germline, which may point to a read error. The chain links TRBV7-9 to TRBJ2-5; 9 bases are shared with TRBD2. CDR1 and CDR2 from the germline V gene are SEHNR and FQNEAQ (reference sequence). The CDR3 is 17 amino acids. This CDR3 reads CASSPKGRGGHQETQYF. The CDR3 region has the DNA TGTGCCAGCAGCCCGAAGGGGCGGGGGGGCCACCAGGAGACCCAGTACTTC.

This chain uses TRBV5-1 with TRBJ2-5; 7 bases are shared with TRBD2. Germline loops: CDR1 SGHRS, CDR2 YFSETQ. The CDR3 runs 16 residues. Trimming took 0 bases from V and 2 from J; bases not matched to a gene: 7. As DNA, the CDR3 is TGCGCCAGCAGCTTGGGTCCGGGGGAGGGGCAAGAGACCCAGTACTTC. It encodes CASSLGPGEGQETQYF.

The chain uses TRBV6-5 and TRBJ1-5; 7 bases are a match to TRBD1. Per the germline V gene, CDR1 is MNHEY and CDR2 is SVGAGI. The CDR3 has 15 amino acids. V gave up 7 bases and J gave up 5 bases; unmatched junction bases: 11. CDR3 DNA sequence: TGTGCCAGCATGGGGGTAGGGGGCGGAGATCAGCCCCAGCATTTT. Encoded protein: CASMGVGGGDQPQHF.

About this clone: One end of the junction does not line up with germline, which may come from a read error. The chain joins TRBV27 to TRBJ1-3; 7 bases are a match to TRBD1. Germline V gene sequence: CDR1 MNHEY, CDR2 SMNVEV (reference sequence). The CDR3 consists of 10 residues. CDR3 sequence: CASSLRGRHF. The CDR3 DNA follows: TGTGCCAGCAGCCTAAGGGGGCGCCACTTT.

The J gene is TRBJ2-7, the V gene TRBV28, with D possibly TRBD1 on 6 matching bases. Germline CDR1 is MDHEN and CDR2 is SYDVKM. Trimming took off 5 bases at V and 2 bases at J, with 10 bases between the two ends. CDR3 length equals 13 residues. The CDR3 DNA is TGTGCCAGCAGTACAGGGAGCCCCTACGAGCAGTACTTC. It yields the protein CASSTGSPYEQYF. The complete variable domain, with remaining parts taken from reference TRBV28 and TRBJ2-7, reads DVKVTQSSRYLVKRTGEKVFLECVQDMDHENMFWYRQDPGLGLRLIYFSYDVKMKEKGDIPEGYSVSREKKERFSLILESASTNQTSMYLCASSTGSPYEQYFGPGTRLTVT.

The V gene is TRBV7-9, the J gene TRBJ2-7, with 13 bases identical to TRBD2. This CDR3 is 17 amino acids long. The V gene end was trimmed by 5 bases and the J gene end by 1 base; junction bases not matched to a gene: 8. In germline, CDR1 is SEHNR, CDR2 FQNEAQ (reference sequence). The CDR3 loop reads CASSLVGGLAGSYEQYF. The CDR3 DNA reads TGTGCCAGCAGCCTAGTAGGGGGACTAGCGGGATCCTACGAGCAGTACTTC.

The V call is TRBV29-1, the J call TRBJ2-3, with unresolved D. There are 13 residues in the CDR3. Deletions cut 1 base from V and 0 bases from J, with 5 bases between. Germline V gene lookup returns CDR1 SQVTM and CDR2 ANQGSEA. CDR3 sequence: CSVEGGSTDTQYF. In DNA, the CDR3 is TGCAGCGTTGAAGGCGGCAGCACAGATACGCAGTATTTT.

The V and J genes are TRBV5-8 and TRBJ1-1; the D gene is possibly TRBD1 (5 bases). V lost 0 bases and J 11 bases, leaving 14 bases between the germline ends. The CDR3 totals 13 residues. Germline V gene sequence: CDR1 SGHTS, CDR2 YDEGEE. CDR3 in DNA: TGTGCCAGCAGCTTGGTACAGGTTGGGGTGGCTTTCTTT. The encoded protein is CASSLVQVGVAFF. Full variable domain (outside the CDR3, taken from reference TRBV5-8 and TRBJ1-1): EAGVTQSPTHLIKTRGQQATLRCSPISGHTSVYWYQQALGLGLQFLLWYDEGEERNRGNFPPRFSGRQFPNYSSELNVNALELEDSALYLCASSLVQVGVAFFGQGTRLTVV.

This clone was observed once. The chain joins TRBV11-2 to TRBJ1-6; tentatively, D is TRBD1 (5 bases). Trimming pared 4 bases from V and 4 bases from J, leaving 8 bases between. Germline V gene sequence: CDR1 SGHAT, CDR2 FQNNGV. The CDR3 loop spans 14 amino acids. The CDR3 reads CASSSQGYNSPLHF. DNA for the CDR3: TGTGCCAGCAGCTCTCAGGGTTATAATTCACCCCTCCACTTT.

As for this clone: The junction departs from the called germline gene at one end, perhaps through a read error. The chain recombines TRBV7-7 with TRBJ1-1; tentative D call: TRBD1 (5 bases). The CDR3 spans 16 residues. Germline V gene data show CDR1 as SSHAT and CDR2 as FNYEAQ (reference sequence). The CDR3 reads CASSPRPFPGVGEAFF. Written as DNA, the CDR3 is TGTGCTAGCAGCCCCCGCCCTTTTCCGGGGGTAGGTGAAGCTTTCTTT.

The chain links TRBV7-2 to TRBJ2-1, with D maybe TRBD2 (6 bases). V was shortened by 0 bases and J by 8 bases, with 14 bases between the two germline ends. CDR3 size: 15 residues. The germline gives CDR1 SGHTA, CDR2 FQGNSA. The CDR3 sequence: CASSLAAGFGDEQFF. The DNA for the CDR3 is TGTGCCAGCAGCTTAGCGGCGGGGTTCGGGGATGAGCAGTTCTTC.

The CDR3 DNA follows: TGCGCCAGCAGCTTATTGTCCAGGATCTATGGCTACACCTTC. Its translation is CASSLLSRIYGYTF. J is TRBJ1-2 and V is TRBV5-1, with unresolved D. In germline, CDR1 is SGHRS, CDR2 YFSETQ. V was cut by 2 bases and J by 4 bases, with 12 bases left in between. CDR3 length equals 14 residues.